Described below is a single TCR beta chain sequence and its context. The data were obtained in a study of siplizumab effects on memory and regulatory T cells. Produced via immunoSEQ multiplex PCR; TCRdb's table is partial and in-frame only. The profile covers 100,000 or so clones, with more than 90% appearing a single time and roughly 2.6% taken by the ten largest. The CDR3 is made up of 16 amino acids. Per germline, CDR1 SNHLY and CDR2 FYNNEI. V was clipped by 5 bases and J by 5 bases; unmatched bases: 9. The genes are TRBV2 and TRBJ2-2, with TRBD2 matching 9 bases. The receptor was derived from a human donor in good health. Some clones in this sample may be carry-over from other donors' samples. Sequenced input: CD4+ T cells sorted from blood. CDR3 sequence reads: CASSYGLATSTGELFF. The CDR3 DNA is TGTGCCAGCAGTTACGGACTAGCGACATCGACCGGGGAGCTGTTTTTT. The whole variable domain, filled in from reference TRBV2 and TRBJ2-2, reads EPEVTQTPSHQVTQMGQEVILRCVPISNHLYFYWYRQILGQKVEFLVSFYNNEISEKSEIFDDQFSVERPDGSNFTLKIRSTKLEDSAMYFCASSYGLATSTGELFFGEGSRLTVL.